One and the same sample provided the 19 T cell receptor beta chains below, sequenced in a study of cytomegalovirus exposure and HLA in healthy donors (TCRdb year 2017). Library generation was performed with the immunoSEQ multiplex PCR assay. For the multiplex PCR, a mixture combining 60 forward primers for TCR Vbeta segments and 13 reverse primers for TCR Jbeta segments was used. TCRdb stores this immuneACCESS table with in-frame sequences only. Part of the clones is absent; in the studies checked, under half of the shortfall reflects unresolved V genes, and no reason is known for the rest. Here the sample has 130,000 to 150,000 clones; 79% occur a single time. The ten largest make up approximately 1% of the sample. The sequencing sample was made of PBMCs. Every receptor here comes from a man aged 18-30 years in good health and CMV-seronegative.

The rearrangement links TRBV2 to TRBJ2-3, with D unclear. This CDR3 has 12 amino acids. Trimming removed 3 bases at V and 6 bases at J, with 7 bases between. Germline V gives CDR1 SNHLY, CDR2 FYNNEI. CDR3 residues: CASSDFEDTQYF. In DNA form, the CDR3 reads TGTGCCAGCAGTGATTTTGAGGATACGCAGTATTTT.

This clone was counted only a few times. Here the CDR3 reads CASSGTGGAGFGYTF. The CDR3, as DNA: TGTGCCAGCAGTGGAACAGGGGGCGCTGGGTTTGGCTACACCTTC. The chain couples TRBV2 to TRBJ1-2, with 9 bases aligning to TRBD1. The J segment lost 7 bases and the V segment lost 4 bases, leaving 10 bases of the junction unmatched. Germline V gives CDR1 SNHLY, CDR2 FYNNEI. The CDR3 has 15 amino acids.

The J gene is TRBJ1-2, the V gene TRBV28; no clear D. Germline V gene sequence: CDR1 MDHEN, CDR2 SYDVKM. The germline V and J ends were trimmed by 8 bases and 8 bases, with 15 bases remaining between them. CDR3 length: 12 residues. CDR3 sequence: CASEKPAGGYTF. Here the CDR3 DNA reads TGTGCCAGCGAAAAACCCGCGGGGGGCTACACCTTC.

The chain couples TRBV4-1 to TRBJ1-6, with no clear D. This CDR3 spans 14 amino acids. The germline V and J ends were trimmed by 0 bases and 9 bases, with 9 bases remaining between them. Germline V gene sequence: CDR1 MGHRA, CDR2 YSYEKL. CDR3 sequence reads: CASSQDSGGSPLHF. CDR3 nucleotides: TGCGCCAGCAGCCAAGATTCGGGTGGTTCACCCCTCCACTTT.

The CDR3 bases are TGTGCCAGCAGTTATCACCTAAACAATGAGCAGTTCTTC. It is translated as CASSYHLNNEQFF. This rearrangement joins TRBV6-6 to TRBJ2-1, with unresolved D. Trimming stripped 3 bases from V and 5 bases from J, with 8 bases between. This CDR3 is built from 13 residues. Germline V gene lookup returns CDR1 MNHNY and CDR2 SVGAGI (reference sequence).

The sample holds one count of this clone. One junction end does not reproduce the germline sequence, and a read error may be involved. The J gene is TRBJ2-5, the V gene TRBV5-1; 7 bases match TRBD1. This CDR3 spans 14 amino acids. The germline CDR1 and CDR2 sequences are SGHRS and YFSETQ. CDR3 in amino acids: CASSLRDSQEIQYF. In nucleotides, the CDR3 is TGCGCCAGCAGCTTGAGGGACAGTCAAGAGATCCAGTACTTC.

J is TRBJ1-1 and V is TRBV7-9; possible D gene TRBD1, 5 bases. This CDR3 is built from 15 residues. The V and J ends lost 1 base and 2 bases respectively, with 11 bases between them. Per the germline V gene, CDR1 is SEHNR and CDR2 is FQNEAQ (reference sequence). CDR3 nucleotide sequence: TGTGCCAGCAGCTTAGTCCGACAGCTTAACACTGAAGCTTTCTTT. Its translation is CASSLVRQLNTEAFF. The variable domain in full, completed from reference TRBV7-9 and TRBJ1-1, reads DTGVSQNPRHKITKRGQNVTFRCDPISEHNRLYWYRQTLGQGPEFLTYFQNEAQLEKSRLLSDRFSAERPKGSFSTLEIQRTEQGDSAMYLCASSLVRQLNTEAFFGQGTRLTVV.

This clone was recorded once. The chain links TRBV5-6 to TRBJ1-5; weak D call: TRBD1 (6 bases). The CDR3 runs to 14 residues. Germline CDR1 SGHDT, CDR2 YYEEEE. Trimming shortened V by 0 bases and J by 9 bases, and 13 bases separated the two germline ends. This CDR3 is CASSLGGRRGPQHF. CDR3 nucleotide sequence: TGTGCCAGCAGCTTGGGAGGACGCAGGGGGCCCCAGCATTTT.

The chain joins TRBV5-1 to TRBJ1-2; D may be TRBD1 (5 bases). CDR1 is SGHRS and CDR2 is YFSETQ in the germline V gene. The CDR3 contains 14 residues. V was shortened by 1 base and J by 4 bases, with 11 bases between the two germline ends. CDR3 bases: TGCGCCAGCAGCTTGCTTCAGGGAACCTATGGCTACACCTTC. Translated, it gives CASSLLQGTYGYTF.

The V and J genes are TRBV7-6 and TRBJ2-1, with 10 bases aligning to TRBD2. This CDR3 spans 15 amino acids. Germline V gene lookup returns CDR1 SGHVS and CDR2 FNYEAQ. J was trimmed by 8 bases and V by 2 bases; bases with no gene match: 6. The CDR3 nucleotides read TGTGCCAGCAGCTTACTAGCGGGGGACCGCTATGAGCAGTTCTTC. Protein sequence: CASSLLAGDRYEQFF.

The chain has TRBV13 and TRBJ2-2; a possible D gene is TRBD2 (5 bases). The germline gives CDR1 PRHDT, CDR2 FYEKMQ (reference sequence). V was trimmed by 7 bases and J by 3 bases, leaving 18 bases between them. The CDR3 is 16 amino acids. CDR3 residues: CASNPRGASDTGELFF. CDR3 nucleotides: TGTGCCAGCAATCCACGGGGAGCCAGCGACACCGGGGAGCTGTTTTTT.

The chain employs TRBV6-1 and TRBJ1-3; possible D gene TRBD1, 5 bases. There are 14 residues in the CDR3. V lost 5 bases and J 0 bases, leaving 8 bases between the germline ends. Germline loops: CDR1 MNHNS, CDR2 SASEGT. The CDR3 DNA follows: TGTGCCAGCAGTCGACAGCGCTCTGGAAACACCATATATTTT. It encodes CASSRQRSGNTIYF.

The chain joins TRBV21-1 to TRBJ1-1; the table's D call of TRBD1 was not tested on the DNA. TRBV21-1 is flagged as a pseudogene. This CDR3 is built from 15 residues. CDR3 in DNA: TGTGCCAGCAGCAAAGGGGACACCTTGAACACTGAAGCTTTCTTT. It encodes CASSKGDTLNTEAFF.

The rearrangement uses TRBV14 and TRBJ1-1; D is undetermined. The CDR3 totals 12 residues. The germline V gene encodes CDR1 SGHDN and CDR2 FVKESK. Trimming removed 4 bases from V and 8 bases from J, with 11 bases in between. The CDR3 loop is CASSLRTGEAFF. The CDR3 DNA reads TGTGCCAGCAGCCTGCGGACTGGGGAAGCTTTCTTT.

The DNA of the CDR3 is TGTGCCAGCAGCTCACAGGGGTCTGGAAACACCATATATTTT. Protein sequence: CASSSQGSGNTIYF. V is TRBV7-2 and J is TRBJ1-3, with 7 bases matching TRBD1. The junction had 1 base not matched to a gene; V was cut back by 4 bases and J by 1 base. Germline V gene sequence: CDR1 SGHTA, CDR2 FQGNSA. The CDR3 is 14 amino acids.

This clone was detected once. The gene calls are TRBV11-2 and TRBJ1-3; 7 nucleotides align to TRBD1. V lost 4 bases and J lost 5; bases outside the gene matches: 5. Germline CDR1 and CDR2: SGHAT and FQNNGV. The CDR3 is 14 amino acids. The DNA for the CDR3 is TGTGCCAGCAGCTCCCTACAGGGGAGAAACACCATATATTTT. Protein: CASSSLQGRNTIYF.

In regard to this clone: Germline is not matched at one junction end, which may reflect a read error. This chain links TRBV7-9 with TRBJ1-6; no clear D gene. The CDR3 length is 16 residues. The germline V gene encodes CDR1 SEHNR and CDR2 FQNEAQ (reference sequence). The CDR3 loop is CSSRNLTGTLNSPLHF. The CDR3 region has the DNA TGTTCCAGCAGAAACCTTACGGGTACCCTGAATTCACCCCTCCACTTT.

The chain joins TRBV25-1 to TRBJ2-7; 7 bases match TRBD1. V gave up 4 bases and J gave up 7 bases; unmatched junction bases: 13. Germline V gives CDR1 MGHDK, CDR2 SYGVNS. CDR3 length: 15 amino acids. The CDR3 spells CASSGRRQGMWEQYF. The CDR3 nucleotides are TGTGCCAGCAGTGGCCGCCGACAGGGAATGTGGGAGCAGTACTTC.

CDR3 coding DNA: TGTGCCAGCAGCCGCTGGGGGGGCTCTAACCCCTCCGAGCAGTACTTC. Its protein is CASSRWGGSNPSEQYF. J is TRBJ2-5 and V is TRBV7-3; a possible D gene is TRBD2 (7 bases). Judging by the DNA end, TRBJ2-7 fits better; the J call may be wrong. The CDR3 is 16 residues long. Germline V gives CDR1 SGHTA, CDR2 FQGTGA.